This is a list of T cell receptor beta chains from one sample in a study of PD-1 blockade in classical Hodgkin lymphoma. Assay used: immunoSEQ multiplex PCR; TCRdb lists only in-frame clones, some missing. The table records 30,000 to 35,000 clones, about four fifths of them present only once. This sample comprised peripheral blood mononuclear cells (PBMCs), obtained at baseline. The receptors originated from a human donor with classical Hodgkin lymphoma. Each CDR3 is given with its conserved first and last residue. Fields, in order: V gene, clone size, J gene, D gene, CDR3 length, CDR3 protein, CDR3 DNA. A D gene is named only where the DNA matches it firmly. Rows give clone size only sometimes, using once, few, many, or a class for an expanded clone.

TRBV7-9,few,TRBJ1-1,.,14,CASSHPTGTVEAFF,TGTGCCAGCAGCCATCCAACCGGGACGGTTGAAGCTTTCTTT
TRBV20-1,.,TRBJ2-7,.,11,CSARAQNEQYF,TGCAGTGCTAGAGCACAAAACGAGCAGTACTTC
TRBV9,few,TRBJ2-2,.,14,CASSPRSNTGELFF,TGTGCCAGCAGCCCACGGAGCAACACCGGGGAGCTGTTTTTT
TRBV6-5,.,TRBJ1-6,.,14,CASSTSSYNSPLHF,TGTGCCAGCAGTACAAGCTCCTATAATTCACCCCTCCACTTT
TRBV6-1,.,TRBJ2-7,.,14,CASSPGPLSYEQYF,TGTGCCAGCAGCCCGGGACCGCTCTCCTACGAGCAGTACTTC
TRBV4-3,.,TRBJ1-2,.,14,CASSQGLWGYGYTF,TGCGCCAGCAGCCAGGGCCTTTGGGGCTATGGCTACACCTTC
TRBV27,.,TRBJ1-2,.,16,CASSLSGRIQSYGYTF,TGTGCCAGCAGTTTATCAGGCCGAATCCAAAGCTATGGCTACACCTTC
TRBV7-9,.,TRBJ2-7,.,16,CASSRGRLGSYYEQYF,TGTGCCAGCAGCCGAGGGCGATTGGGGTCTTACTACGAGCAGTACTTC
TRBV19,.,TRBJ2-6,TRBD1,16,CATTGQGSSGANVLTF,TGTGCCACCACGGGACAGGGATCTTCGGGGGCCAACGTCCTGACTTTC
TRBV9,few,TRBJ1-1,.,14,CASSVGLKNTEAFF,TGTGCCAGCAGCGTGGGACTAAAGAACACTGAAGCTTTCTTT
TRBV6-5,.,TRBJ2-5,.,13,CASGRVAQETQYF,TGTGCCAGCGGACGAGTGGCACAAGAGACCCAGTACTTC
TRBV29-1,once,TRBJ1-2,.,12,CSAQTVWYGYTF,TGCAGCGCCCAGACCGTGTGGTATGGCTACACCTTC
TRBV11-3,once,TRBJ1-4,.,12,CASSLGSGRLFF,TGTGCCAGCAGCTTAGGGTCGGGGAGACTGTTTTTT
TRBV7-6,.,TRBJ1-1,.,13,CASSLQGSTEAFF,TGTGCCAGCAGCCTACAGGGATCTACTGAAGCTTTCTTT
TRBV11-3,.,TRBJ1-4,.,14,CASSALGAYEKLFF,TGTGCCAGCAGCGCCTTGGGAGCCTATGAAAAACTGTTTTTT
TRBV7-9,.,TRBJ1-1,.,13,CASSETANTEAFF,TGTGCCAGCAGCGAGACAGCGAACACTGAAGCTTTCTTT
TRBV5-1,.,TRBJ1-2,TRBD1,15,CASSRGGQNNYGYTF,TGCGCCAGCAGCCGTGGGGGACAGAATAACTATGGCTACACCTTC
TRBV28,.,TRBJ1-4,.,13,CASSFLGVEKLFF,TGTGCCAGCAGTTTCCTGGGAGTTGAAAAACTGTTTTTT
TRBV20-1,.,TRBJ1-4,.,11,CSARGREKLFF,TGCAGTGCTAGAGGCAGGGAAAAACTGTTTTTT
TRBV11-3,.,TRBJ2-1,.,15,CASSLVVGGYNEQFF,TGTGCCAGCAGCTTAGTTGTGGGAGGATACAATGAGCAGTTCTTC
TRBV7-3,.,TRBJ2-2,.,15,CASSLTLGVTGELFF,TGTGCCAGCAGCTTAACGTTAGGGGTGACCGGGGAGCTGTTTTTT
TRBV7-7,.,TRBJ2-2,TRBD1,15,CASSLRQGGPGELFF,TGTGCTAGCAGCCTAAGACAGGGGGGACCCGGGGAGCTGTTTTTT
TRBV7-2,.,TRBJ2-5,TRBD1,14,CASSRGQGLETQYF,TGTGCCAGCAGCCGGGGACAGGGCTTGGAGACCCAGTACTTC
TRBV5-1,.,TRBJ1-6,.,13,CASTEFRGSPLHF,TGCGCCAGCACGGAGTTTAGGGGTTCACCCCTCCACTTT
TRBV4-1,.,TRBJ2-7,TRBD2,17,CASSQDSVGLVAYEQYF,TGCGCCAGCAGCCAAGACAGTGTGGGACTAGTCGCCTACGAGCAGTACTTC
TRBV4-1,.,TRBJ1-2,.,16,CASSQEVNRPPVGYTF,TGCGCCAGCAGCCAAGAAGTTAACAGGCCGCCGGTGGGCTACACCTTC
TRBV6-1,once,TRBJ1-6,TRBD1,15,CASRYKTGANSPLHF,TGTGCCAGCAGGTATAAAACAGGGGCCAATTCACCCCTCCACTTT
TRBV7-7,.,TRBJ1-3,.,13,CASSLNSGNTIYF,TGTGCCAGCAGCTTAAACTCTGGAAACACCATATATTTT
TRBV2,.,TRBJ2-3,.,15,CASSEQGTSTDTQYF,TGTGCCAGCAGTGAACAGGGTACTAGCACAGATACGCAGTATTTT
TRBV9,.,TRBJ2-2,.,13,CASSPLNTGELFF,TGTGCCAGCAGCCCACTTAACACCGGGGAGCTGTTTTTT
TRBV5-6,.,TRBJ2-5,TRBD1,16,CASSLRRTGLQETQYF,TGTGCCAGCAGCTTGCGAAGGACAGGGCTCCAAGAGACCCAGTACTTC
TRBV10-3,.,TRBJ1-1,.,13,CAITWEMNTEAFF,TGTGCCATCACGTGGGAGATGAACACTGAAGCTTTCTTT
TRBV2,.,TRBJ2-7,.,16,CASSEAGGVGSYEQYF,TGTGCCAGCAGTGAAGCAGGAGGGGTTGGCTCCTACGAGCAGTACTTC
TRBV11-3,.,TRBJ2-7,TRBD2,14,CASSFLAGAYEQYF,TGTGCCAGCAGCTTTCTAGCGGGGGCTTACGAGCAGTACTTC
TRBV28,.,TRBJ1-2,.,14,CASSLGTGNYGYTF,TGTGCCAGCAGTTTAGGCACGGGTAACTATGGCTACACCTTC
TRBV5-1,.,TRBJ2-1,.,13,CASGEGGNNEQFF,TGCGCCAGCGGAGAGGGGGGGAACAATGAGCAGTTCTTC
TRBV5-5,.,TRBJ2-3,TRBD1,13,CASSPGTADTQYF,TGTGCCAGCAGCCCCGGGACAGCAGATACGCAGTATTTT
TRBV7-2,.,TRBJ1-1,TRBD1,13,CAILLGTGYEAFF,TGTGCCATCCTTCTTGGGACAGGATATGAAGCTTTCTTT